Shown below are 6 T cell receptor beta chains from a single sample sequenced in a study of blood T cells in healthy people across ages. A second PCR of roughly 7 to 11 cycles used a sample-barcoded 5' primer and a J-beta primer mix. TCRdb reanalysed the 5' RACE reads using MiXCR and keeps one entry per CDR3 protein. Seen here are about 900,000 distinct CDR3 sequences, around 49% observed once, and the top ten hold roughly an eighth. The sample was blood. Receptors originate from a man aged 25 to 40 in good health.

This clonotype was observed a few times. The chain carries TRBV19 and TRBJ1-5; weak D call: TRBD1 (6 bases). This CDR3 is built from 13 residues. V was cut by 10 bases and J by 3 bases, with 13 bases left in between. Germline V gene sequence: CDR1 LNHDA, CDR2 SQIVND (reference sequence). As DNA, the CDR3 is TGTGCCAATGGGACACCCTACAATCAGCCCCAGCATTTT. Amino acids: CANGTPYNQPQHF.

V usage is TRBV20-1 and J usage is TRBJ1-5; 7 bases line up with TRBD1. Germline CDR1 and CDR2: DFQATT and SNEGSKA (reference sequence). Trimming at V came to 7 bases and at J to 2 bases, leaving 5 bases not matched to a gene. The CDR3 loop spans 13 amino acids. In DNA, the CDR3 is TGCAGTGGCGCAACAGGGGGCAATCAGCCCCAGCATTTT. Protein product: CSGATGGNQPQHF.

This clonotype was observed once. The rearrangement joins TRBV27 to TRBJ2-7, with no clear D. The CDR3 spans 12 residues. The ends were cut back, 0 bases at V and 5 bases at J, with 5 bases in the middle. The V gene's germline CDR1 is MNHEY and CDR2 SMNVEV (reference sequence). The CDR3 coding sequence is TGTGCCAGCAGTTTATCAATCCACGAGCAGTACTTC. This translates into CASSLSIHEQYF.

The V call is TRBV6-2 or TRBV6-3, the J call TRBJ1-2; 8 bases fit TRBD1. V shed 2 bases, J shed 1 base, and the junction held 6 bases outside the gene matches. Germline lookup yields CDR1 MNHEY and CDR2 SVGEGT. The CDR3 has 16 residues. The CDR3 bases are TGTGCCAGCAGTTACCCCCCACAGGGGGATAACTATGGCTACACCTTC. Translation: CASSYPPQGDNYGYTF.

The rearrangement uses TRBV5-1 and TRBJ2-7; D unresolved. Trimming cost V 1 base and J 4 bases, with 12 bases left between them. Germline V gene lookup returns CDR1 SGHRS and CDR2 YFSETQ. The CDR3 extends over 14 amino acids. The CDR3 DNA follows: TGCGCCAGCAGCTTGAACACGGATGCTTACGAGCAGTACTTC. As protein: CASSLNTDAYEQYF.

The chain recombines TRBV4-1 with TRBJ2-2; TRBD1 aligns across 10 bases. This CDR3 contains 15 residues. The V gene end was trimmed by 5 bases and the J gene end by 1 base; junction bases not matched to a gene: 1. Germline CDR1 and CDR2: MGHRA and YSYEKL. CDR3 DNA sequence: TGCGCCAGCAGCGGGGACAGGGGGAACACCGGGGAGCTGTTTTTT. It codes for CASSGDRGNTGELFF.